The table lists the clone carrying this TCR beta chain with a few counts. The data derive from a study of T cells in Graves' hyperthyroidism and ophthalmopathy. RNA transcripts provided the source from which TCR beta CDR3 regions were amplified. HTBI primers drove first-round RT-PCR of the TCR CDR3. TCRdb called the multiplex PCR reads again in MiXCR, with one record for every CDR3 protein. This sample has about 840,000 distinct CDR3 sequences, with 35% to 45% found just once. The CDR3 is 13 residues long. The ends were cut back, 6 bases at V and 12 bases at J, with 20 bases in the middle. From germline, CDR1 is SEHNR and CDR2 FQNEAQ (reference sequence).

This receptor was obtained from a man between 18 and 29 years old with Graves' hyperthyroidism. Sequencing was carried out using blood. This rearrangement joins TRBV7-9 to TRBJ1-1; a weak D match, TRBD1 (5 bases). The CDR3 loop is CASSLDITPVSFF. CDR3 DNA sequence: TGTGCCAGCAGTCTGGACATCACCCCGGTATCTTTCTTT.